The 6 T cell receptor beta chains below come from one sample, sequenced in a study of T cell repertoires in cytomegalovirus infection. TCRdb redid the calling of the reads with MiXCR, one entry per CDR3 protein. The table records about a million distinct CDR3 sequences, less than 35% of them present only once. Their target antigens are unknown. Sequenced material: cultured CD8+ T cells from PBMCs, taken from culture after CMV antigen stimulation. Receptors originate from a human donor in good health (CMV status not recorded). Some clones in this sample may be carry-over from other donors' samples.

This clonotype was recorded many times. The gene calls are TRBV7-8 and TRBJ2-1; D might be TRBD1 or TRBD2, each matching 5 bases. The V and J ends lost 2 bases and 5 bases respectively, with 10 bases between them. CDR1 is SGHVS, CDR2 FQNEAQ, per germline. CDR3 size: 14 residues. CDR3 residues: CASSLFLGDNEQFF. The CDR3 nucleotides are TGTGCCAGCAGCTTATTCCTGGGGGACAATGAGCAGTTCTTC. The full variable domain, rest sourced from reference TRBV7-8 and TRBJ2-1, is GAGVSQSPRYKVAKRGQDVALRCDPISGHVSLFWYQQALGQGPEFLTYFQNEAQLDKSGLPSDRFFAERPEGSVSTLKIQRTQQEDSAVYLCASSLFLGDNEQFFGPGTRLTVL.

Worth noting for this clonotype: With a much larger clone just one base away, this may be a read error. The gene calls are TRBV7-6 and TRBJ2-1; 8 nucleotides agree with TRBD1. The CDR3 length is 20 residues. Germline V gives CDR1 SGHVS, CDR2 FNYEAQ. The CDR3 loop is CAGSFPSRDRTPKTYNEQFF. For the CDR3, the DNA is TGTGCCGGCAGCTTCCCCAGCCGGGACAGGACCCCAAAAACTTACAATGAGCAGTTCTTC.

In its sample, this clonotype was seen many times. The chain couples TRBV7-9 to TRBJ1-5; 7 nucleotides line up with TRBD1. Germline V gene lookup returns CDR1 SEHNR and CDR2 FQNEAQ (reference sequence). V gave up 6 bases and J gave up 3 bases; unmatched junction bases: 5. The CDR3 sequence is 14 residues long. The CDR3 DNA follows: TGTGCCAGCAGTCATCAGGGGGTCAATCAGCCCCAGCATTTT. Amino acids: CASSHQGVNQPQHF.

This clonotype occurred a few times. J is TRBJ1-1 and V is TRBV19; tentatively, D is TRBD1 (6 bases). Trimming pared 1 base from V and 5 bases from J, leaving 14 bases between. The CDR3 totals 15 residues. Germline assignment: CDR1 LNHDA and CDR2 SQIVND (reference sequence). The CDR3 nucleotides read TGTGCCAGTAGTATAGCAGGGGTCAGTTGGACTGAAGCTTTCTTT. It encodes CASSIAGVSWTEAFF.

The chain has TRBV27 and TRBJ2-5; D is possibly TRBD2 (6 bases). Trimming shortened V by 3 bases and J by 2 bases, and 13 bases separated the two germline ends. Per germline, CDR1 MNHEY and CDR2 SMNVEV (reference sequence). CDR3 size: 15 residues. The DNA for the CDR3 is TGTGCCAGCAGTTTCTGGGACGGGACTCAAGAGACCCAGTACTTC. Translated: CASSFWDGTQETQYF.

This clonotype was recorded a few times. V usage is TRBV12-3 or TRBV12-4 and J usage is TRBJ2-1; 15 bases line up with TRBD2. Trimming removed 5 bases from V and 0 bases from J; junction bases left unmatched: 5. The CDR3 extends over 18 amino acids. CDR3 sequence (DNA): TGTGCCAGCAGTCCGGGACTAGCGGGGGGCTTCTCCTACAATGAGCAGTTCTTC. Translation gives CASSPGLAGGFSYNEQFF.